Below, 11 T cell receptor beta chains from the same sample are listed, as sequenced in a study of Graves' ophthalmopathy and Graves' hyperthyroidism. TCR beta CDR3 regions were amplified from RNA transcripts. A first-round RT-PCR used HTBI primers, followed by a second-round multiplex PCR. TCRdb re-analysed the multiplex PCR reads in MiXCR, keeping a single row per CDR3 protein. This table has around 670,000 distinct CDR3 sequences, about 44% appearing once. Sequencing was carried out using peripheral blood. These receptors were taken from an adult man with Graves' ophthalmopathy.

This clonotype was found many times. The V and J genes are TRBV29-1 and TRBJ1-3; tentatively, D is TRBD1 (5 bases). The CDR3 covers 15 residues. Between the trimmed V and J ends, which lost 7 bases and 2 bases, there was a span of 18 bases. The V gene's germline CDR1 is SQVTM and CDR2 ANQGSEA. The CDR3 protein is CSGGYGTATGNTIYF. In nucleotides, the CDR3 is TGCAGCGGCGGGTATGGGACTGCCACTGGAAACACCATATATTTT.

The V call is TRBV7-9, the J call TRBJ2-7; a possible D gene is TRBD2 (5 bases). This CDR3 is built from 14 residues. V was pared by 5 bases and J by 1 base, with 12 bases between. Looked up from germline, CDR1 is SEHNR and CDR2 is FQNEAQ (reference sequence). The DNA for the CDR3 is TGTGCCAGCAGCACCCCGAGGGCATCCTACGAGCAGTACTTC. It translates to CASSTPRASYEQYF.

This clonotype came up many times. The chain carries TRBV7-2 and TRBJ1-1; 7 nucleotides line up with TRBD1. The germline CDR1 and CDR2 sequences are SGHTA and FQGNSA. The CDR3 length is 13 residues. Trimming took 5 bases from V and 4 from J; bases not matched to a gene: 4. CDR3 sequence reads: CASSPDRVTEAFF. Here the CDR3 DNA reads TGTGCCAGCAGCCCTGACAGGGTCACTGAAGCTTTCTTT.

With regard to this clonotype: A much larger clonotype is one base distant, so this may be a read error. The CDR3 DNA follows: TGCAGCGTTGATATTCGGAGCGAAGAGAGCGCTTCTAACTATGGCTACACCTTC. As protein: CSVDIRSEESASNYGYTF. This chain joins TRBV29-1 and TRBJ1-2, with D uncertain. V was shortened by 3 bases and J by 0 bases, with 23 bases between the two germline ends. The CDR3 consists of 18 residues. The germline V gene has CDR1 SQVTM and CDR2 ANQGSEA.

The chain has TRBV20-1 and TRBJ2-7; 8 bases match TRBD2. Trimming at V came to 3 bases and at J to 2 bases, leaving 3 bases not matched to a gene. This CDR3 spans 13 amino acids. Germline values: CDR1 DFQATT, CDR2 SNEGSKA (reference sequence). CDR3 in amino acids: CSARSGGTYEQYF. For the CDR3, the DNA is TGCAGTGCTAGGAGCGGGGGTACCTACGAGCAGTACTTC.

This clonotype was found once. A much larger clonotype is one base distant, so this may be a read error. V is TRBV11-2 and J is TRBJ2-5; TRBD2 matches 7 bases. Germline values: CDR1 SGHAT, CDR2 FQNNGV. The CDR3 covers 15 residues. The ends lost 5 bases at V and 1 base at J; junction bases unmatched: 7. The chain's CDR3 is CASSQGLVAQETQYF. The DNA of the CDR3 is TGTGCCAGCAGCCAAGGACTAGTGGCCCAAGAGACCCAGTACTTC.

The chain joins TRBV10-1 to TRBJ2-3; 7 bases map to TRBD2. This CDR3 has 14 amino acids. The germline gives CDR1 WNHNN, CDR2 SYGVQD (reference sequence). Trimming cost V 0 bases and J 4 bases; bases outside gene matches: 1. CDR3 nucleotides: TGCGCCAGCAGTGAGTCGACTAGCCCAGATACGCAGTATTTT. It yields the protein CASSESTSPDTQYF.

The rearrangement joins TRBV19 to TRBJ2-7; weak D call: TRBD1 (7 bases). The CDR3 runs to 13 residues. The V end was cut by 9 bases, the J end by 4 bases, with 16 bases between. CDR1 is LNHDA, CDR2 SQIVND, per germline (reference sequence). DNA of the CDR3: TGTGCCAGCAGTGGGGGGACAGTTTACGAGCAGTACTTC. This sequence encodes CASSGGTVYEQYF.

This clonotype has a count of ten or more. The rearrangement uses TRBV29-1 and TRBJ1-4; D uncertain. Trimming pared 2 bases from V and 1 base from J, leaving 8 bases between. CDR3 length: 14 amino acids. From germline, CDR1 is SQVTM and CDR2 ANQGSEA. The CDR3 region is CSVEFDGTNEKLFF. Here the CDR3 DNA reads TGCAGCGTTGAATTCGATGGAACTAATGAAAAACTGTTTTTT.

The chain couples TRBV2 to TRBJ2-7; tentatively, D is TRBD2 (6 bases). This CDR3 is built from 15 residues. Between the trimmed V and J ends, which lost 6 bases and 1 base, there was a span of 16 bases. Germline CDR1 SNHLY, CDR2 FYNNEI. CDR3 nucleotides: TGTGCCAGCAGACTGAGCGGGCACGAGTCCTACGAGCAGTACTTC. This encodes CASRLSGHESYEQYF.

The J gene is TRBJ1-5, the V gene TRBV25-1; D gene uncertain. V was clipped by 5 bases and J by 0 bases, with 14 bases between them. Germline V gene sequence: CDR1 MGHDK, CDR2 SYGVNS. CDR3 length: 16 residues. The CDR3 DNA reads TGTGCCAGCAGTCGCGCCCTGATTTATAGCAATCAGCCCCAGCATTTT. This encodes CASSRALIYSNQPQHF. Together with reference TRBV25-1 and TRBJ1-5, the CDR3 gives the full variable domain: EADIYQTPRYLVIGTGKKITLECSQTMGHDKMYWYQQDPGMELHLIHYSYGVNSTEKGDLSSESTVSRIRTEHFPLTLESARPSHTSQYLCASSRALIYSNQPQHFGDGTRLSIL.